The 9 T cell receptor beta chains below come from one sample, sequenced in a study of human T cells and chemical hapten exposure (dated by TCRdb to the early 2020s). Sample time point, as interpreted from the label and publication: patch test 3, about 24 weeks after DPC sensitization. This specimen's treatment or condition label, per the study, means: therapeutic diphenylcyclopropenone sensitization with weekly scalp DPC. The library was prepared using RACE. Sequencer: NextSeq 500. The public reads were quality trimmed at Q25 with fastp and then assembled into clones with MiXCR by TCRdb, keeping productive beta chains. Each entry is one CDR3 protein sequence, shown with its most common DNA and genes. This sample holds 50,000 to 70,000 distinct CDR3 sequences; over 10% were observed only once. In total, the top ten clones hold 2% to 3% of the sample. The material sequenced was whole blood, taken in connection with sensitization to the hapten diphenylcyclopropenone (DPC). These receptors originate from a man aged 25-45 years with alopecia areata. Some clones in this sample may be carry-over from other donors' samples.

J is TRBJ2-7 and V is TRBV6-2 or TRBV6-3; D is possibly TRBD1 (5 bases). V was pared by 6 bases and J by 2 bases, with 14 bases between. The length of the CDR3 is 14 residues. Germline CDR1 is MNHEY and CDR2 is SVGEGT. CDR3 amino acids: CASSPFRAPYEQYF. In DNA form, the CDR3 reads TGTGCCAGCAGCCCGTTCAGGGCCCCCTACGAGCAGTACTTC.

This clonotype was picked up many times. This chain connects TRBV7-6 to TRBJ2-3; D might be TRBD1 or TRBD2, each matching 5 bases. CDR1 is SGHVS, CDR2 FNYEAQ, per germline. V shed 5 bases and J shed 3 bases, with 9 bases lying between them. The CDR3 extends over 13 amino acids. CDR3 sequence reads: CASSGWGTDTQYF. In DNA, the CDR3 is TGTGCCAGCAGCGGTTGGGGGACAGATACGCAGTATTTT.

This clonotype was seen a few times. CDR3 region: CASSYSNSKPNTGELFF. As DNA, the CDR3 is TGTGCCAGCAGTTACTCGAATTCTAAACCGAACACCGGGGAGCTGTTTTTT. The chain recombines TRBV6-2 or TRBV6-3 with TRBJ2-2; D is unclear. The length of the CDR3 is 17 residues. V gave up 0 bases and J gave up 0 bases, with 11 bases separating them. Germline V gene sequence: CDR1 MNHEY, CDR2 SVGEGT.

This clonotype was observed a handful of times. The CDR3 nucleotides are TGTGCCAGCTCACTGAGCAGGGGGTTGGACACTGAAGCTTTCTTT. Residues: CASSLSRGLDTEAFF. This chain links TRBV18 with TRBJ1-1; 7 nucleotides agree with TRBD1. V lost 4 bases to trimming and J lost 3 bases; unmatched junction nucleotides: 8. Per germline, CDR1 KGHSH and CDR2 LQKENI. CDR3 length: 15 amino acids.

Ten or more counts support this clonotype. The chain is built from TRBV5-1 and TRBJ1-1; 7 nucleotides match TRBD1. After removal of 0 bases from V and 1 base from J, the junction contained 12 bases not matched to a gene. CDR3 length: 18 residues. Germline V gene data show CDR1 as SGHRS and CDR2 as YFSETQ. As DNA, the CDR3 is TGCGCCAGCAGCTTGGCCCGGGACAGCTCCCTGACGAACACTGAAGCTTTCTTT. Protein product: CASSLARDSSLTNTEAFF.

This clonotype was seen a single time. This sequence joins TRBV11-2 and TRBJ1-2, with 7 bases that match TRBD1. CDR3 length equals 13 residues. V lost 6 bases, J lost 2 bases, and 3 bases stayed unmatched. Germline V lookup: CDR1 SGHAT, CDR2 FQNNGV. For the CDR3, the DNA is TGTGCCAGCAGGGGACAGTTAAACTATGGCTACACCTTC. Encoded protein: CASRGQLNYGYTF.

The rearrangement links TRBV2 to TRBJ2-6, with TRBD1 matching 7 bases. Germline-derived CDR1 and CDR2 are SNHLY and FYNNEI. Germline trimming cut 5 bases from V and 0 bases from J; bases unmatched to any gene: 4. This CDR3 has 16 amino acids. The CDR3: CASSYGDSSGANVLTF. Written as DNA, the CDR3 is TGTGCCAGCAGTTACGGGGACAGCTCTGGGGCCAACGTCCTGACTTTC.

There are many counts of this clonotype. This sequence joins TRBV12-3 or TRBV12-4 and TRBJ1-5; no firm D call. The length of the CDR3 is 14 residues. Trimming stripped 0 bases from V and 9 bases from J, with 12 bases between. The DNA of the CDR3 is TGTGCCAGCAGTTTAGCGCCCCTGGTCGGGCCCCAGCATTTT. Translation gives CASSLAPLVGPQHF.

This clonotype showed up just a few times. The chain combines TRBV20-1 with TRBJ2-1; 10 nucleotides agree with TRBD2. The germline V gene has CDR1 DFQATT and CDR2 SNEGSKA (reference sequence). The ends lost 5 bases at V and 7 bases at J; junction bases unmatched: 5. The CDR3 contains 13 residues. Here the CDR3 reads CSALAGEKNEQFF. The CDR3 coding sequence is TGCAGTGCTCTAGCGGGGGAGAAGAATGAGCAGTTCTTC.